Listed below are T cell receptor beta chains from one sample, sequenced in a study of cytomegalovirus exposure and HLA in healthy donors. Generated by immunoSEQ multiplex PCR, the TCRdb table keeps only in-frame clones and is missing some. Here the sample spans roughly 200,000 clones, approximately 86% being singletons. The sequenced sample consisted of PBMCs. The receptor source for this set is a boy younger than 10 in good health and CMV-seronegative. Each CDR3 is given without its conserved first and last residue. Each record gives: J gene, V gene, CDR3 protein.

TRBJ1-2 | TRBV11-2 | ASSFSRSNYGYT
TRBJ1-1 | TRBV5-8 | ASSLTGTGGWNTEAF
TRBJ1-6 | TRBV9 | ASRTGTGSSPLH
TRBJ1-2 | TRBV19 | ATLERGYT
TRBJ2-7 | TRBV11-3 | ASSLEAGAYSKQY
TRBJ2-2 | TRBV7-7 | ASSLNTGTSTGELF
TRBJ2-7 | TRBV30 | AWSVSSGGFEQY
TRBJ1-5 | TRBV19 | ASSIDIGARGWVAQH
TRBJ2-5 | TRBV5-1 | ASSRDSTQETQY
TRBJ1-6 | TRBV28 | ASSLSGVSSYNSPLH
TRBJ1-6 | TRBV6-1 | ATHRRHNEGSPLH
TRBJ2-3 | TRBV5-4 | ASSKTTDTQY
TRBJ1-6 | TRBV6-6 | ASSRQGDNSPLH
TRBJ2-7 | TRBV7-9 | SSSIRTVESSYEQY
TRBJ2-1 | TRBV9 | ASSVYPVNEQF
TRBJ2-1 | TRBV28 | ASSFPGQGYNEQF
TRBJ1-5 | TRBV30 | AWSVSRAGQPQH
TRBJ1-4 | TRBV30 | AWSVGFGGTNEKLF
TRBJ1-5 | TRBV7-9 | ASSPSGQGKQPQH
TRBJ2-1 | TRBV4-2 | ASSQIQVGLAFNEQF
TRBJ2-5 | TRBV30 | AWSVSGETQY
TRBJ1-5 | TRBV18 | ASSPGGMSNQPQH
TRBJ2-1 | TRBV9 | ASSAQIRGAYNEQF
TRBJ1-5 | TRBV5-1 | ASSLEAGSNQPQH
TRBJ1-2 | TRBV13 | ASSPGRSNYGYT
TRBJ2-3 | TRBV2 | ASSRLALRDTQY
TRBJ1-1 | TRBV29-1 | SVARGLRPEAF
TRBJ1-3 | TRBV18 | ASSPLRGTSGNTIY
TRBJ2-3 | TRBV29-1 | SVEETGGTDTQY
TRBJ1-1 | TRBV29-1 | SVLRRAATEAF
TRBJ2-3 | TRBV25-1 | ASSVDSLRDTQY
TRBJ1-5 | TRBV18 | ASSPRQGNQPQH
TRBJ2-4 | TRBV7-2 | ASSPWQGVDVAKNIQY
TRBJ1-1 | TRBV5-1 | ASSLGREDTEAF
TRBJ2-3 | TRBV6-1 | ASGFIRSDTQY
TRBJ2-3 | TRBV28 | ASITSGTTDTQY
TRBJ2-1 | TRBV5-6 | ASSWDGGYNEQF
TRBJ2-2 | TRBV30 | AWRRSGTGELF
. | TRBV2 | ASIEGGRSYEQY
TRBJ2-2 | TRBV27 | ASSLTGARTGELF
TRBJ2-2 | TRBV6-6 | ASSYGGAETGELF
TRBJ2-3 | TRBV30 | AWTVGGDTQY
TRBJ1-4 | TRBV19 | ASSTPVGAIEKLF
TRBJ1-1 | TRBV6-1 | ASSEGTIVPNTEAF
TRBJ2-4 | TRBV6-1 | ASSEYGGGRGNIQY
TRBJ2-5 | TRBV18 | ASSPPGGETQY
TRBJ2-7 | TRBV18 | ASSPETANSYEQY
TRBJ2-2 | TRBV27 | ASSRFGLAGNNTGELF
TRBJ1-5 | TRBV7-6 | ASSSVNQPQH
TRBJ2-7 | TRBV15 | ATSTDPQRRGPYEQY
TRBJ2-5 | TRBV6-5 | ASSSAGQQETQY